The present T cell receptor beta chain was sequenced within a study of vaccination and CD4 T cells after COVID-19. V trimming: 5 bases; J trimming: 6 bases; junction bases outside the gene matches: 9. The CDR3 totals 15 residues. Germline CDR1 MNHEY, CDR2 SVGEGT. Sequencing of the DNA from cultured CD4+ T cells was carried out with the Oncomine TCR Beta short-read assay. TCRdb called the PCR reads again in MiXCR, with one record for every CDR3 protein. The sample contains more than 10,000 distinct CDR3 sequences, roughly a fifth of which appear only once. Treatment: roughly 10-day PBMC culture with coronavirus spike peptide pools or control peptides (ViraFEST assay). This clonotype was counted only a few times. Its antigen remains unknown.

The V call is TRBV6-2 or TRBV6-3, the J call TRBJ1-5, with TRBD1 matching over 8 bases. The receptor's source is a human donor who had recovered from COVID-19. The sequencing here drew on CD4+ T cells from blood, cultured in vitro, taken after SARS-CoV-2 vaccination. This chain's CDR3 is CASSEDRVPVQPQHF. The CDR3 DNA follows: TGTGCCAGCAGTGAGGACAGGGTACCCGTTCAGCCCCAGCATTTT.